A selection of T cell receptor beta chains follows, all from one sample in a study. From the 5' RACE reads, TCRdb called clonotypes with MiXCR, one entry per CDR3 protein. The sample includes 50,000 to 60,000 distinct CDR3 sequences, less than 25% of them seen just once. What was sequenced was tumor-infiltrating Tregs sorted from the breast tumor. These TCRs come from a female donor with breast cancer. The CDR3 runs from the conserved cysteine through the conserved F or W. The D gene is left open where the match is weak. Clone size, where shown, is once, few, many, or a class for clones that have expanded.

j_call v_call clone_size d_call cdr3_nt cdr3_aa
TRBJ1-1 TRBV4-1 few . TGCGCCAGCAGCCAAGAAAGGGTTAGGACTGAAGCTTTCTTT CASSQERVRTEAFF
TRBJ2-3 TRBV24-1 many . TGTGCCACCAGTGACGGGACGCTCGGGAACTCAGATACGCAGTATTTT CATSDGTLGNSDTQYF
TRBJ1-2 TRBV20-1 . . TGCAGTGCTACGGGGGATAGTACGAACTATGGCTACACCTTC CSATGDSTNYGYTF
TRBJ2-7 TRBV7-6 many . TGTGCCAGCAGCTTAGTGCAGGAGGCGGAGCAGTACTTC CASSLVQEAEQYF
TRBJ1-2 TRBV5-1 few TRBD1 TGCGCCAGCAGCTACGATTCCGGGACAGGCCTCTATGGCTACACCTTC CASSYDSGTGLYGYTF
TRBJ1-1 TRBV7-2 many TRBD1 TGTGCCAGCAGCCCGGACAGGGTTTGGACTGAAGCTTTCTTT CASSPDRVWTEAFF
TRBJ2-1 TRBV6-2/TRBV6-3 . . TGTGCCAGCGAGGAGGGTAGCTCCTACAATGAGCAATCCTTC CASEEGSSYNEQSF
TRBJ2-3 TRBV7-9 many . TGTGCCAGCAGCCCGCCCACAGATACGCAGTATTTT CASSPPTDTQYF
TRBJ2-3 TRBV12-3/TRBV12-4 many . TGTGCCAGCAGTTTAACCCAAGGGGTGACGCAGTATTTT CASSLTQGVTQYF
TRBJ2-5 TRBV5-1 many . TGCGCCAGCAGCTTGGACAGGGTGGGCCAAGAGACCCAGTACTTC CASSLDRVGQETQYF
TRBJ2-5 TRBV5-1 . . TGCGCCAGCAGCCTGAGGGTGGACCAAGAGACCCAGTACTTC CASSLRVDQETQYF
TRBJ2-7 TRBV7-2 . . TGTGCCAGCAGCTCCTCACAGGGTTACTACGAGCAGTACTTC CASSSSQGYYEQYF
TRBJ1-1 TRBV20-1 medium-sized . TGCAGTGCCTCTGGCCAGGGAGGGAAAGGCGGAAGAACTGAAGCTTTCTTT CSASGQGGKGGRTEAFF
TRBJ1-1 TRBV6-5 many . TGTGCCAGCCATATGGGGGAAAACACTGAAGCTTTCTTT CASHMGENTEAFF
TRBJ2-1 TRBV5-1 many . TGCGCCAGCAGCTTGTACGGGAAGGATGAGCAGTTCTTC CASSLYGKDEQFF
TRBJ1-1 TRBV6-5 many TRBD1 TGTGCCAGCAGTTACCGTTGGACAGGGGGCAGAGGCACTGAAGCTTTCTTT CASSYRWTGGRGTEAFF
TRBJ1-2 TRBV27 few . TGTGCCAGCAGCCCGACAGAAGGGTGGTTTTATGGCTACACCTTC CASSPTEGWFYGYTF
TRBJ1-6 TRBV7-9 many . TGTGCCAGCAGCCAAGCAGGGGCCACACCCCTCCACTTT CASSQAGATPLHF
TRBJ2-7 TRBV6-5 . . TGTGCCAGCAGTTACCCACTGAAGGGGGAGCAGTACTTC CASSYPLKGEQYF
TRBJ1-5 TRBV12-3/TRBV12-4 few TRBD1 TGTGCCAGCAGTTTTGACGGACAGGGAAATCAGCCCCAGCATTTT CASSFDGQGNQPQHF
TRBJ1-2 TRBV20-1 . TRBD1 TGCAGTGCTCAAGACAGGGTCAAGAACTATGGCTACACCTTC CSAQDRVKNYGYTF
TRBJ2-1 TRBV6-1 . TRBD1 TGTGCCAGCAGGGTGGGACAGGGGAGTATCTACAATGAGCAGTTCTTC CASRVGQGSIYNEQFF
TRBJ2-7 TRBV6-5 . . TGTGCCAGCAGACGCGGCGGGGATAAATACGAGCAGTACTTC CASRRGGDKYEQYF
TRBJ1-5 TRBV2 . TRBD1 TGTGCCAGCAGATCCGGGACAGCACGCAATCAGCCCCAGCATTTT CASRSGTARNQPQHF
TRBJ1-1 TRBV20-1 . . TGCAGTACTCCCGACAGTGAAGCTTTCTTT CSTPDSEAFF
TRBJ2-3 TRBV5-1 many TRBD1 TGCGCCAGCAGCTTCCAAGGACAGGGCACAGATACGCAGTATTTT CASSFQGQGTDTQYF
TRBJ2-5 TRBV7-8 . . TGTGCCAGCAGCTCCACAGGGTTGGGGGAGACCCAGTACTTC CASSSTGLGETQYF